This T cell receptor beta chain was sequenced in a study of T cell responses to AZD1222 COVID-19 vaccine. Study results and limitations: Baseline antibody screening turned up just a handful of seropositive AZD1222 recipients. Dominant CD4 TCR responses targeted spike regions 160-218 and 743-854. Clonal diversity may have been underestimated in mostly white British donors.

TCRdb keeps only in-frame clones here, not all; method: immunoSEQ multiplex PCR. The sample lists about 140,000 clones, 85% to 95% occurring once. As regards this clone: What it binds is unknown.

Looked up from germline, CDR1 is MNHEY and CDR2 is SVGAGI. The CDR3 totals 16 residues. V was pared by 2 bases and J by 8 bases, with 16 bases between. The sequencing used peripheral blood, collected 28 days after the second AZD1222 dose. The origin of this receptor is an adult who received the AZD1222 COVID-19 vaccine. The chain carries TRBV6-5 and TRBJ1-6, with a possible D match to TRBD1 (6 bases). CDR3 in amino acids: CASSYAGARSDSPLHF. The CDR3 bases are TGTGCCAGCAGTTACGCAGGGGCGCGGAGTGATTCACCCCTCCACTTT.